The 3 T cell receptor beta chains given below trace back to one sample, sequenced in a study of technical replicates of blood from a handful of donors. The method was immunoSEQ multiplex PCR; TCRdb's version includes in-frame clones alone and lacks a portion of them. The sample has under 75,000 clones, approximately 86% seen once; the top ten hold approximately 5.4%. Sequencing input: PBMCs. All receptors derive from a human donor in good health. Some clones in this sample may be carry-over from other donors' samples.

The chain is built from TRBV6-6 and TRBJ1-1; 7 nucleotides match TRBD1. The germline gives CDR1 MNHNY, CDR2 SVGAGI (reference sequence). The CDR3 length is 16 residues. The V and J ends lost 6 bases and 0 bases, in that order; junction bases with no gene match: 10. CDR3 DNA: TGTGCCAGCAGATCAACAAACCAGGGGGTGAACACTGAAGCTTTCTTT. This sequence encodes CASRSTNQGVNTEAFF.

This sequence joins TRBV15 and TRBJ2-1, with 13 bases lining up with TRBD2. The ends lost 7 bases at V and 8 bases at J; junction bases unmatched: 11. CDR1 is LNHNV and CDR2 is YYDKDF in the germline V gene (reference sequence). CDR3 length: 16 amino acids. CDR3 sequence reads: CATNIGGLAGSDEQFF. The CDR3, as DNA: TGTGCCACCAATATCGGGGGACTAGCGGGATCTGATGAGCAGTTCTTC.

The chain uses TRBV29-1 and TRBJ2-3, with D perhaps matching TRBD1 or TRBD2 (9 bases each). Deletions cut 0 bases from V and 4 bases from J, with 29 bases between. The CDR3 has 20 amino acids. Germline V CDR1 and CDR2: SQVTM, ANQGSEA. The CDR3 sequence: CSVEDLDRGRSGGRSDTQYF. The DNA of the CDR3 is TGCAGCGTTGAAGACTTAGACAGGGGGAGGAGCGGGGGGCGGTCAGATACGCAGTATTTT.